These T cell receptor beta chains were read from a single sample in a study of OX40 agonist ivuxolimab in advanced cancers. Produced via immunoSEQ multiplex PCR; TCRdb's table is partial and in-frame only. The sample has about 100,000 clones, approximately 89% seen once. Source: CD4+ or CD8+ T cells sorted from blood, taken in a trial of the OX40 agonist ivuxolimab. All receptors come from an adult with an advanced solid tumor such as melanoma, head and neck, liver or kidney cancer. The CDR3 runs from the conserved cysteine through the conserved F or W. The D gene is left open where the match is weak. Clone size is given for some rows only: seen once, a few or many times, or a class if the clone is expanded.

clone size: NA; D gene: NA; J gene: TRBJ1-6; V gene: TRBV7-6; CDR3 DNA: TGTGCCAGCACTAGTGACAGGAGTAATTCACCCCTCCACTTT; CDR3 protein: CASTSDRSNSPLHF
clone size: NA; D gene: TRBD2; J gene: TRBJ2-2; V gene: TRBV5-1; CDR3 DNA: TGCGCCAGCAGCCGGCGAGCGGGGACGAACACCGGGGAGCTGTTTTTT; CDR3 protein: CASSRRAGTNTGELFF
clone size: NA; D gene: NA; J gene: TRBJ1-6; V gene: TRBV5-4; CDR3 DNA: TGTGCCAGCAGCTCCATGGGAGGGGACAATTCACCCCTCCACTTT; CDR3 protein: CASSSMGGDNSPLHF
clone size: NA; D gene: NA; J gene: TRBJ1-1; V gene: TRBV19; CDR3 DNA: TGTGCCTCCACTACTAAACGGGATACTGAAGCTTTCTTT; CDR3 protein: CASTTKRDTEAFF
clone size: NA; D gene: NA; J gene: TRBJ1-5; V gene: TRBV6-6; CDR3 DNA: TGTGCCAGCAGTTACACTGATGTAAGTCAGCCCCAGCATTTT; CDR3 protein: CASSYTDVSQPQHF
clone size: NA; D gene: NA; J gene: TRBJ1-4; V gene: TRBV10-3; CDR3 DNA: TGTGCCATCAATCAGGCAACTAATGAAAAACTGTTTTTT; CDR3 protein: CAINQATNEKLFF
clone size: NA; D gene: NA; J gene: TRBJ1-4; V gene: TRBV6-5; CDR3 DNA: TGTGCCAGCAGTTACCGCCCGGGGGGGGAAAAACTGTTTTTT; CDR3 protein: CASSYRPGGEKLFF
clone size: NA; D gene: NA; J gene: TRBJ2-1; V gene: TRBV27; CDR3 DNA: TGTGCCAGCAGACCGGTGGCCATCAGGGTCTCCCATGAGCAGTTCTTC; CDR3 protein: CASRPVAIRVSHEQFF
clone size: NA; D gene: NA; J gene: TRBJ1-2; V gene: TRBV5-1; CDR3 DNA: TGCGCCAGCAGCCTCACGGGCGGGGGGAAGAACTATGGCTACACCTTC; CDR3 protein: CASSLTGGGKNYGYTF
clone size: NA; D gene: TRBD1; J gene: TRBJ1-2; V gene: TRBV4-1; CDR3 DNA: TGCGCCAGCAGCCAACCGGGACAGATCTATGGCTACACCTTC; CDR3 protein: CASSQPGQIYGYTF
clone size: NA; D gene: TRBD2; J gene: TRBJ2-7; V gene: TRBV25-1; CDR3 DNA: TGTGCCAGCCGACAGGGACTAGCCAGGGAGCAGTACTTC; CDR3 protein: CASRQGLAREQYF
clone size: NA; D gene: NA; J gene: TRBJ1-5; V gene: TRBV19; CDR3 DNA: TGTGCCAGTTCGGACCGAACAGGGATTCAGCCCCAGCATTTT; CDR3 protein: CASSDRTGIQPQHF
clone size: NA; D gene: TRBD2; J gene: TRBJ2-3; V gene: TRBV27; CDR3 DNA: TGTGCCAGCAGTTTAATCGGGAGGGGAGGCACAGATACGCAGTATTTT; CDR3 protein: CASSLIGRGGTDTQYF
clone size: NA; D gene: TRBD1; J gene: TRBJ1-1; V gene: TRBV6-1; CDR3 DNA: TGTGCCAGCGGAGGGACAGGGGCGGGCACTGAAGCTTTCTTT; CDR3 protein: CASGGTGAGTEAFF
clone size: NA; D gene: TRBD1; J gene: TRBJ2-2; V gene: TRBV6-1; CDR3 DNA: TGTGCCAGCAGTGAATTGAGACAGGGGATAGGGGAGCTGTTTTTT; CDR3 protein: CASSELRQGIGELFF
clone size: NA; D gene: NA; J gene: TRBJ2-3; V gene: TRBV29-1; CDR3 DNA: TGCAGCGTTGTGGGAAGAGGGGATACGCAGTATTTT; CDR3 protein: CSVVGRGDTQYF
clone size: NA; D gene: NA; J gene: TRBJ1-4; V gene: TRBV7-6; CDR3 DNA: TGTGCCAGCAGCTTACAGGGGTTGGGTGAAAAACTGTTTTTT; CDR3 protein: CASSLQGLGEKLFF
clone size: NA; D gene: NA; J gene: TRBJ1-1; V gene: TRBV5-4; CDR3 DNA: TGTGCCAGCAGCTTGGAACAGAGCCCTGAAGCTTTCTTT; CDR3 protein: CASSLEQSPEAFF
clone size: few; D gene: TRBD2; J gene: TRBJ2-5; V gene: TRBV9; CDR3 DNA: TGTGCCAGCAGCGTAGGACTAGCGGGAGGGCCAGGGCAAGAGACCCAGTACTTC; CDR3 protein: CASSVGLAGGPGQETQYF
clone size: NA; D gene: TRBD1; J gene: TRBJ1-3; V gene: TRBV30; CDR3 DNA: TGTGCCGGACAGACAGGGCTCGGAAACACCATATATTTT; CDR3 protein: CAGQTGLGNTIYF
clone size: NA; D gene: TRBD1; J gene: TRBJ2-2; V gene: TRBV11-2; CDR3 DNA: TGTGCCAGCAGCGAGTGGACAGGGAGGGGGGAGCTGTTTTTT; CDR3 protein: CASSEWTGRGELFF
clone size: NA; D gene: TRBD1; J gene: TRBJ1-2; V gene: TRBV30; CDR3 DNA: TGTGCCTGGACGGTAGGGGGCAGCGGTATGGACTACACCTTC; CDR3 protein: CAWTVGGSGMDYTF
clone size: NA; D gene: NA; J gene: TRBJ1-1; V gene: TRBV27; CDR3 DNA: TGTGCCAGCAGCTGGACAGCCAACACTGAAGCTTTCTTT; CDR3 protein: CASSWTANTEAFF
clone size: NA; D gene: NA; J gene: TRBJ1-4; V gene: TRBV27; CDR3 DNA: TGTGCCAGCAGCGAAGGCGCCGCTCGGAATGAAAAACTGTTTTTT; CDR3 protein: CASSEGAARNEKLFF
clone size: NA; D gene: NA; J gene: TRBJ2-1; V gene: TRBV28; CDR3 DNA: TGTGCCAGCACCCGGGGCCGTAGGGTTAGCTCCTACAATGAGCAGTTCTTC; CDR3 protein: CASTRGRRVSSYNEQFF
clone size: NA; D gene: TRBD1; J gene: TRBJ1-2; V gene: TRBV29-1; CDR3 DNA: TGCAGCGTGGGAAGGACAGGGTGGACCTATGGCTACACCTTC; CDR3 protein: CSVGRTGWTYGYTF
clone size: NA; D gene: TRBD1; J gene: TRBJ2-3; V gene: TRBV2; CDR3 DNA: TGTGCCAGCAGTGGGGGGACAGGGCGAGATACGCAGTATTTT; CDR3 protein: CASSGGTGRDTQYF
clone size: NA; D gene: NA; J gene: TRBJ1-2; V gene: TRBV5-1; CDR3 DNA: TGCGCCAGCAGCCCGGAGTCGACAGGAGCTAACTATGGCTACACCTTC; CDR3 protein: CASSPESTGANYGYTF
clone size: NA; D gene: NA; J gene: TRBJ2-7; V gene: TRBV10-3; CDR3 DNA: TGTGCCATCAGGACAGGCCTGAGCTCCTACGAGCAGTACTTC; CDR3 protein: CAIRTGLSSYEQYF
clone size: NA; D gene: NA; J gene: TRBJ1-2; V gene: TRBV7-8; CDR3 DNA: TGTGCCAGCAGCCTTAGCTCCAGGGGAGACTATGGCTACACCTTC; CDR3 protein: CASSLSSRGDYGYTF
clone size: NA; D gene: NA; J gene: TRBJ2-7; V gene: TRBV10-2; CDR3 DNA: TGCGCCACTTCGGAAACCGCCTACGAGCAGTACTTC; CDR3 protein: CATSETAYEQYF
clone size: NA; D gene: TRBD1; J gene: TRBJ2-2; V gene: TRBV28; CDR3 DNA: TGTGCCAGCAGTTTCTATGGACCGGGACAGGGGGCGAACACCGGGGAGCTGTTTTTT; CDR3 protein: CASSFYGPGQGANTGELFF
clone size: NA; D gene: NA; J gene: TRBJ2-7; V gene: TRBV7-3; CDR3 DNA: TGTGCCAGCAGCGGGGGGACTCTACGTGAGCAGTACTTC; CDR3 protein: CASSGGTLREQYF
clone size: NA; D gene: NA; J gene: TRBJ1-6; V gene: TRBV6-5; CDR3 DNA: TGTGCCAGCAGTTACTCAGGGGGTCCCAATTCACCCCTCCACTTT; CDR3 protein: CASSYSGGPNSPLHF
clone size: NA; D gene: NA; J gene: TRBJ1-6; V gene: TRBV5-4; CDR3 DNA: TGTGCCAGCAGCTTATGGGGGGCGTCCAATTCACCCCTCCACTTT; CDR3 protein: CASSLWGASNSPLHF
clone size: NA; D gene: NA; J gene: TRBJ1-1; V gene: TRBV7-2; CDR3 DNA: TGTGCCAGCAGCTATGGGGGACGGATGAACACTGAAGCTTTCTTT; CDR3 protein: CASSYGGRMNTEAFF
clone size: once; D gene: TRBD2; J gene: TRBJ2-7; V gene: TRBV28; CDR3 DNA: TGTGCCAGCAGTTTTGGACTAGTGGGTTGGGGCTCCTACGAGCAGTACTTC; CDR3 protein: CASSFGLVGWGSYEQYF
clone size: NA; D gene: NA; J gene: TRBJ2-5; V gene: TRBV9; CDR3 DNA: TGTGCCAGCAGCCCAGGGACAAGGCAAGAGACCCAGTACTTC; CDR3 protein: CASSPGTRQETQYF
clone size: NA; D gene: NA; J gene: TRBJ2-7; V gene: TRBV5-5; CDR3 DNA: TGTGCCAGCAGCTTGGTCGTGGGGTTCGAGCAGTACTTC; CDR3 protein: CASSLVVGFEQYF
clone size: NA; D gene: NA; J gene: TRBJ1-1; V gene: TRBV19; CDR3 DNA: TGTGCCAGTAGTTTGTACGTCTCTCGGATGAACACTGAAGCTTTCTTT; CDR3 protein: CASSLYVSRMNTEAFF
clone size: NA; D gene: TRBD2; J gene: TRBJ2-7; V gene: TRBV5-1; CDR3 DNA: TGCGCCAGCAACCCGGTCCCTCATAGCGGGAGGGCCTGGGAGCAGTACTTC; CDR3 protein: CASNPVPHSGRAWEQYF
clone size: NA; D gene: TRBD1; J gene: TRBJ1-2; V gene: TRBV6-6; CDR3 DNA: TGTGCCAGCAGCACTACAGGGGACGGCTACACCTTC; CDR3 protein: CASSTTGDGYTF
clone size: NA; D gene: TRBD1; J gene: TRBJ1-1; V gene: TRBV6-5; CDR3 DNA: TGTGCCAGCAGAGGAACCGGGACAGGGGTCACTGAAGCTTTCTTT; CDR3 protein: CASRGTGTGVTEAFF
clone size: once; D gene: NA; J gene: TRBJ2-1; V gene: TRBV7-2; CDR3 DNA: TGTGCCAGCAGCTTACCCCAGGGACATATCGGTGAGCAGTTCTTC; CDR3 protein: CASSLPQGHIGEQFF
clone size: NA; D gene: NA; J gene: TRBJ1-1; V gene: TRBV29-1; CDR3 DNA: TGCAGCGTTGAAGCCTGGGACATACCAACTGAAGCTTTCTTT; CDR3 protein: CSVEAWDIPTEAFF
clone size: NA; D gene: TRBD2; J gene: TRBJ2-1; V gene: TRBV5-1; CDR3 DNA: TGCGCCAGCAGCGCCAGCACCGGGACTAGCGGGAGGCCCCACAATGAGCAGTTCTTC; CDR3 protein: CASSASTGTSGRPHNEQFF
clone size: NA; D gene: TRBD1; J gene: TRBJ2-2; V gene: TRBV6-1; CDR3 DNA: TGTGCCAGCAGTGAAGCGTTTATCTTATCCAGGGGGTACACCGGGGAGCTGTTTTTT; CDR3 protein: CASSEAFILSRGYTGELFF
clone size: NA; D gene: NA; J gene: TRBJ1-1; V gene: TRBV5-6; CDR3 DNA: TGTGCCAGCAGCTTTTGGACGCGAGCTTTCTTT; CDR3 protein: CASSFWTRAFF
clone size: NA; D gene: TRBD1; J gene: TRBJ2-3; V gene: TRBV28; CDR3 DNA: TGTGCCAGCAGTCGCGGACAGGGGCCCACAGATACGCAGTATTTT; CDR3 protein: CASSRGQGPTDTQYF
clone size: NA; D gene: NA; J gene: TRBJ2-2; V gene: TRBV5-4; CDR3 DNA: TGTGCCAGCAGCTTGGCAGGCACCGGGGAGCTGTTTTTT; CDR3 protein: CASSLAGTGELFF
clone size: NA; D gene: NA; J gene: TRBJ1-1; V gene: TRBV11-1; CDR3 DNA: TGTGCCAGCAGCTTCGGCCAATCGAACACTGAAGCTTTCTTT; CDR3 protein: CASSFGQSNTEAFF
clone size: NA; D gene: TRBD1; J gene: TRBJ1-6; V gene: TRBV2; CDR3 DNA: TGTGCCAGCAGTTTGACAGGGAAGGGCTCCTATAATTCACCCCTCCACTTT; CDR3 protein: CASSLTGKGSYNSPLHF
clone size: NA; D gene: NA; J gene: TRBJ2-7; V gene: TRBV18; CDR3 DNA: TGTGCCAGCTCACCAAAGGGGGCCGGCGTACTAGCAGATTACGAGCAGTACTTC; CDR3 protein: CASSPKGAGVLADYEQYF
clone size: NA; D gene: TRBD2; J gene: TRBJ2-5; V gene: TRBV14; CDR3 DNA: TGTGCCAGCAGCCCTAGCGGGGAGCCAGGAGCCCAGTACTTC; CDR3 protein: CASSPSGEPGAQYF